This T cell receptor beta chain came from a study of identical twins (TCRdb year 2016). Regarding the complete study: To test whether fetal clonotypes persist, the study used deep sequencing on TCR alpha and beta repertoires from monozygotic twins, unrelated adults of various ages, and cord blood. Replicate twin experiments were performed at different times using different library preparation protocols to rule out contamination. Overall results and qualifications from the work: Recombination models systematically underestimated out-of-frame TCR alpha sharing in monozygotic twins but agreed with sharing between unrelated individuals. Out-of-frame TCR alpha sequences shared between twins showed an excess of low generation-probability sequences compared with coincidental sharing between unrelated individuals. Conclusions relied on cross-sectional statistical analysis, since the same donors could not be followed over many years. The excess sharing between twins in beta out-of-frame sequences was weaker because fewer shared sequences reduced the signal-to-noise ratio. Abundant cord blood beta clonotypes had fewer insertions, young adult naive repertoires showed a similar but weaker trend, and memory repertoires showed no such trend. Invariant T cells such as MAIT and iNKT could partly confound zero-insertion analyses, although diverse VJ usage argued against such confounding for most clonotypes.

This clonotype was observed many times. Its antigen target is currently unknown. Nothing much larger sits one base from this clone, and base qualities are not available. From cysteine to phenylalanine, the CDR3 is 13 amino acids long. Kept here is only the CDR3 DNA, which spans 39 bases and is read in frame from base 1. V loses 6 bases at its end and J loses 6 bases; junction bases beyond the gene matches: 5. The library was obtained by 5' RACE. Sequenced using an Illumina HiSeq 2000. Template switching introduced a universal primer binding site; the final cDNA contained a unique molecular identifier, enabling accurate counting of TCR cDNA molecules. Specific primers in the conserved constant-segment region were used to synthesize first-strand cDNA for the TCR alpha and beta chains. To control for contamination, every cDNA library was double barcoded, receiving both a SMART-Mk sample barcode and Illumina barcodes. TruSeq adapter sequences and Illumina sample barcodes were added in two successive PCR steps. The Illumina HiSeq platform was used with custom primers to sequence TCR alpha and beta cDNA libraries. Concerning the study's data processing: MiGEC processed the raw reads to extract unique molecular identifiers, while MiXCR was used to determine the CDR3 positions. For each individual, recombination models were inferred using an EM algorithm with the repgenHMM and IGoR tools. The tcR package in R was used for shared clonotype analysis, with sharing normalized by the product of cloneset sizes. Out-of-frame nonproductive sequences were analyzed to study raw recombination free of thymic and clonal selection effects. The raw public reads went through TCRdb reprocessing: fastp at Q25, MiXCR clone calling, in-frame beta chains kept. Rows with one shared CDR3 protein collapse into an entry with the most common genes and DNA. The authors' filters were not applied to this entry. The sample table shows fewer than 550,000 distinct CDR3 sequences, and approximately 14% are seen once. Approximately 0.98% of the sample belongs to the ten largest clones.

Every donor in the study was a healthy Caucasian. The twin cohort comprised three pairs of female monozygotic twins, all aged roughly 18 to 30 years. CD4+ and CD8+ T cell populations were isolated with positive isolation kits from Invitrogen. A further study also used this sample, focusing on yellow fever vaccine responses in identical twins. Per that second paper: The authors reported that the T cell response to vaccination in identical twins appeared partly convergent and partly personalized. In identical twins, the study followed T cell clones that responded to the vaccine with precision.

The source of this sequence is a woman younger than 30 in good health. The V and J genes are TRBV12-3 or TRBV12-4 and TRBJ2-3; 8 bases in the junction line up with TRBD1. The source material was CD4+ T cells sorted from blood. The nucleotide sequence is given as TGTGCCAGCAGCCGGCAGGGGGCCGATACGCAGTATTTT. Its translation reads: CASSRQGADTQYF.